This T cell receptor (beta chain) was sequenced in a study of blood T cell repertoires in COVID-19. Overall study context: Samples came from the United States, Italy and Spain, spanning acute and convalescent COVID-19. The cDNA or gDNA used as material had been derived from T cells, B-cell-depleted T cells, or PBMCs.

V lost 5 bases and J lost 9, with 11 bases in between. CDR1 is SQVTM, CDR2 ANQGSEA, per germline. CDR3 size: 11 residues. Per the original data handling: Nucleated cell counts were estimated from reference gene primer amplification. This table comes from immunoSEQ multiplex PCR, and its TCRdb copy is limited to in-frame clones, with some not included. V, J and clone size reflect that table, while D and trimming were determined from the DNA. The profile shows 200,000 or so clones, 65% to 85% of them singletons. The sample holds a few counts of this clone. The rearrangement joins TRBV29-1 to TRBJ1-3; a weak D match, TRBD1 (6 bases). This sequence was found in a woman aged 25-40 years who had recovered from COVID-19. Input material: peripheral blood. The CDR3 DNA is TGCAGCGTTCCAGGGGAGGGCACCATATATTTT. As protein: CSVPGEGTIYF. The full variable domain, completed using reference TRBV29-1 and TRBJ1-3, is SAVISQKPSRDICQRGTSLTIQCQVDSQVTMMFWYRQQPGQSLTLIATANQGSEATYESGFVIDKFPISRPNLTFSTLTVSNMSPEDSSIYLCSVPGEGTIYFGEGSWLTVV.